Below are 18 T cell receptor beta chains sequenced from a single sample in a study of blood T cell repertoires in COVID-19. Data came from immunoSEQ multiplex PCR; TCRdb stores just in-frame clones and leaves some out. The sample shows about 200,000 clones, approximately 83% of them seen only once. Sequenced: peripheral blood. The receptors stem from a man between 35 and 55 years old with acute or convalescent COVID-19.

V gene TRBV16 combines with J gene TRBJ2-3, with D perhaps TRBD2 (6 bases). Trimming removed 4 bases from V and 0 bases from J, with 8 bases in between. CDR1 is KGHSY, CDR2 FQNENV, per germline. The CDR3 consists of 14 residues. CDR3 in DNA: TGTGCCAGCAGCCGGGACTTTAGCACAGATACGCAGTATTTT. This gives the protein CASSRDFSTDTQYF.

This chain links TRBV5-1 with TRBJ2-7, with 7 bases fitting TRBD1. Trimming removed 3 bases from V and 3 bases from J; junction bases left unmatched: 9. This CDR3 is 15 amino acids long. Germline values: CDR1 SGHRS, CDR2 YFSETQ. CDR3 amino acids: CASSSRQGWDYEQYF. For the CDR3, the DNA is TGCGCCAGCAGCTCACGACAGGGATGGGACTACGAGCAGTACTTC.

This sequence joins TRBV5-1 and TRBJ1-1; TRBD1 agrees at 7 bases. V dropped 0 bases and J dropped 4; count of bases not matched to a gene: 3. Germline CDR1 is SGHRS and CDR2 is YFSETQ. The CDR3 is 14 residues long. The CDR3 DNA reads as TGCGCCAGCAGCTTGGAAGGGGGCGGCACTGAAGCTTTCTTT. Amino acids: CASSLEGGGTEAFF.

The chain is built from TRBV19 and TRBJ2-7, with 12 bases identical to TRBD1. V was pared by 3 bases and J by 7 bases, with 7 bases of the junction left unmatched. The CDR3 contains 15 residues. The germline gives CDR1 LNHDA, CDR2 SQIVND (reference sequence). The CDR3 coding sequence is TGTGCCAGTAGTATCCCGGGACAGGGGGCGCGGGAGCAGTACTTC. Residues: CASSIPGQGAREQYF.

The V gene is TRBV3-1 (or the pseudogene TRBV3-2), the J gene TRBJ1-2; TRBD1 might be the D (6 bases). This CDR3 is built from 16 residues. With 4 bases removed from V and 1 base from J, the gap between germline ends came to 16 bases. Looked up from germline, CDR1 is LGHDT and CDR2 is YNNKEL (reference sequence). The CDR3 DNA is TGTGCCAGCAGCCCTATAGGGGGAACCGATAACTATGGCTACACCTTC. Its translation is CASSPIGGTDNYGYTF.

This chain joins TRBV5-5 and TRBJ1-4; no firm D call. Trimming shortened V by 1 base and J by 3 bases, and 13 bases separated the two germline ends. In germline, CDR1 is SGHKS, CDR2 YYEKEE (reference sequence). The CDR3 spans 16 residues. The CDR3, as DNA: TGTGCCAGCAGCTTGCGGAGGGCATCAGCTAATGAAAAACTGTTTTTT. Protein: CASSLRRASANEKLFF.

This chain links TRBV11-3 with TRBJ2-7; D possibly corresponds to TRBD2 (5 bases). Trimming took off 10 bases at V and 5 bases at J, with 18 bases between the two ends. This CDR3 has 13 residues. Germline V CDR1 and CDR2: SGHNT, YENEEA. The CDR3 DNA sequence: TGTGCCATCCGTTTGAAGCGGTTGGACGAGCAGTACTTC. It codes for CAIRLKRLDEQYF.

The gene calls are TRBV7-9 and TRBJ1-3; 7 bases fit TRBD1. V lost 8 bases to trimming and J lost 4 bases; unmatched junction nucleotides: 14. The CDR3 runs to 16 residues. Germline V gene sequence: CDR1 SEHNR, CDR2 FQNEAQ (reference sequence). CDR3 residues: CASYTIEGAGGNTIYF. The CDR3 nucleotides are TGTGCCAGCTATACAATTGAGGGGGCAGGAGGAAACACCATATATTTT.

The chain carries TRBV11-2 and TRBJ1-1, with D tentatively TRBD1 (5 bases). The CDR3 is made up of 12 amino acids. Germline V gene sequence: CDR1 SGHAT, CDR2 FQNNGV. Trimming took off 6 bases at V and 8 bases at J, with 13 bases between the two ends. The CDR3 DNA sequence: TGTGCCAGCAGGCAGGGAGGCAGCGAAGCTTTCTTT. It codes for CASRQGGSEAFF.

The chain carries TRBV5-1 and TRBJ2-1; 7 nucleotides align to TRBD2. V dropped 0 bases and J dropped 8; count of bases not matched to a gene: 8. The CDR3 consists of 15 residues. Germline CDR1 SGHRS, CDR2 YFSETQ. The CDR3 region has the DNA TGCGCCAGCAGCTTGGCGGGAGGTGCGTGGGATGAGCAGTTCTTC. This encodes CASSLAGGAWDEQFF. The variable domain in full, completed from reference TRBV5-1 and TRBJ2-1, reads KAGVTQTPRYLIKTRGQQVTLSCSPISGHRSVSWYQQTPGQGLQFLFEYFSETQRNKGNFPGRFSGRQFSNSRSEMNVSTLELGDSALYLCASSLAGGAWDEQFFGPGTRLTVL.

The genes are TRBV7-6 and TRBJ2-1; tentatively, D is TRBD2 (6 bases). Trimming stripped 5 bases from V and 5 bases from J, with 19 bases between. This CDR3 is 16 amino acids long. CDR1 and CDR2 from the germline V gene are SGHVS and FNYEAQ. CDR3 sequence (DNA): TGTGCCAGCAGCCGTCGCGGGCGGGACCCGAACAATGAGCAGTTCTTC. Protein sequence: CASSRRGRDPNNEQFF. Supplemented by reference TRBV7-6 and TRBJ2-1, the full variable domain reads GAGVSQSPRYKVTKRGQDVALRCDPISGHVSLYWYRQALGQGPEFLTYFNYEAQQDKSGLPNDRFSAERPEGSISTLTIQRTEQRDSAMYRCASSRRGRDPNNEQFFGPGTRLTVL.

The CDR3 DNA follows: TGTGCCAGCAGTTACCGGCTAGCCAGAGACACCGGGGAGCTGTTTTTT. Encoded protein: CASSYRLARDTGELFF. The rearrangement joins TRBV6-2 or TRBV6-3 to TRBJ2-2; D may be TRBD2 (5 bases). The CDR3 totals 16 residues. Looked up from germline, CDR1 is MNHEY and CDR2 is SVGEGT. V dropped 2 bases and J dropped 3 bases, with 13 bases sitting between them.

V and J are TRBV5-1 and TRBJ2-2; 9 bases agree with TRBD1. The CDR3 loop spans 16 amino acids. V gave up 4 bases and J gave up 8 bases; unmatched junction bases: 12. CDR1 and CDR2 (germline): SGHRS, YFSETQ. DNA of the CDR3: TGCGCCAGCAGCCATCCGGGACAGGGACTACAAGGGGAGCTGTTTTTT. It codes for CASSHPGQGLQGELFF.

The chain employs TRBV6-6 and TRBJ1-1; possible D gene TRBD1, 5 bases. With 6 bases removed from V and 1 base from J, the gap between germline ends came to 12 bases. Germline lookup yields CDR1 MNHNY and CDR2 SVGAGI (reference sequence). The CDR3 runs 14 residues. The CDR3 DNA sequence: TGTGCCAGCAGCTTCGCAGGGCAGAACACTGAAGCTTTCTTT. Its translation is CASSFAGQNTEAFF.

This chain links TRBV15 with TRBJ1-6; 7 positions match TRBD1. The CDR3 consists of 17 residues. The germline gives CDR1 LNHNV, CDR2 YYDKDF (reference sequence). With 2 bases clipped from V and 0 bases from J, the junction kept 4 bases outside the gene matches. CDR3 sequence reads: CATSRTRGSSYNSPLHF. The CDR3 bases are TGTGCCACCAGCAGAACCAGGGGGAGCTCCTATAATTCACCCCTCCACTTT.

The chain combines TRBV6-2 or TRBV6-3 with TRBJ2-2; the match to TRBD2 covers 9 bases. The V and J ends lost 5 bases and 6 bases, in that order; junction bases with no gene match: 7. Germline CDR1 MNHEY, CDR2 SVGEGT. The CDR3 extends over 15 amino acids. The CDR3 loop reads CASSPLAGGAGELFF. The CDR3 DNA is TGTGCCAGCAGTCCCCTTGCGGGAGGGGCCGGGGAGCTGTTTTTT.

This chain connects TRBV27 to TRBJ1-2; perhaps TRBD1 as D (6 bases). Germline V CDR1 and CDR2: MNHEY, SMNVEV (reference sequence). Between the trimmed V and J ends, which lost 3 bases and 4 bases, there was a span of 18 bases. The CDR3 loop spans 16 amino acids. Written as DNA, the CDR3 is TGTGCCAGCAGTTTTGGTCAGCAGGGGAGGGTCTATGGCTACACCTTC. Encoded protein: CASSFGQQGRVYGYTF.

The chain combines TRBV7-9 with TRBJ1-1, with TRBD1 matching over 8 bases. The CDR3 is made up of 14 amino acids. V gave up 4 bases and J gave up 6 bases; unmatched junction bases: 7. Germline CDR1 reads SEHNR; CDR2 reads FQNEAQ (reference sequence). CDR3 nucleotides: TGTGCCAGCAGCTGGGGACAGGCCGTTCCTGAAGCTTTCTTT. This gives the protein CASSWGQAVPEAFF. Full variable domain (missing parts from reference TRBV7-9 and TRBJ1-1): DTGVSQNPRHKITKRGQNVTFRCDPISEHNRLYWYRQTLGQGPEFLTYFQNEAQLEKSRLLSDRFSAERPKGSFSTLEIQRTEQGDSAMYLCASSWGQAVPEAFFGQGTRLTVV.